These 32 T cell receptor beta chains originate from one sample sequenced in a study of Ad26.COV2.S vaccination and SARS-CoV-2 variants. Repertoires were generated with immunoSEQ multiplex PCR, while TCRdb's copy carries only in-frame clones and drops some. Among hundreds of thousands of clones listed, 75% to 95% were seen once. Specified treatment: approximately 18 received Ad26.COV2.S at low or high dose, single or two shots; about 5 received placebo; per-sample allocation not given. Samples were taken on day 63 after the first vaccine or placebo injection. Material: peripheral blood, obtained in a trial of Ad26.COV2.S vaccine versus placebo. These receptor sequences come from a person between 18 and 59 years old who received the Ad26.COV2.S COVID-19 vaccine or a placebo.

The rearrangement uses TRBV11-2 and TRBJ2-7; D not resolved. Germline V gene sequence: CDR1 SGHAT, CDR2 FQNNGV. The germline V and J ends were trimmed by 1 base and 4 bases, with 11 bases remaining between them. The CDR3 has 14 amino acids. The CDR3 sequence: CASSLGVGIYEQYF. CDR3 in DNA: TGTGCCAGCAGCTTAGGGGTTGGGATATACGAGCAGTACTTC.

The chain has TRBV4-3 and TRBJ1-5; the D is unclear. This CDR3 has 15 residues. Germline-derived CDR1 and CDR2 are LGHNA and YSLEER. The ends were cut back, 0 bases at V and 1 base at J, with 7 bases in the middle. CDR3 loop: CASSQDIRSNQPQHF. CDR3 DNA: TGCGCCAGCAGCCAAGATATACGGAGCAATCAGCCCCAGCATTTT.

This clone has more than one count but fewer than ten. This sequence joins TRBV28 and TRBJ2-4, with D tentatively TRBD2 (5 bases). In germline, CDR1 is MDHEN, CDR2 SYDVKM. The CDR3 sequence is 12 residues long. V shed 8 bases and J shed 1 base, with 6 bases lying between them. The CDR3 DNA is TGTGCCAGCGGCGGGGCCAAAAACATTCAGTACTTC. This codes for CASGGAKNIQYF.

The rearrangement links TRBV20-1 to TRBJ2-3; 12 nucleotides match TRBD1. Trimming cost V 3 bases and J 0 bases; bases outside gene matches: 10. The germline gives CDR1 DFQATT, CDR2 SNEGSKA (reference sequence). This CDR3 contains 18 residues. The CDR3 protein is CSASGTGGLGISTDTQYF. The CDR3 coding sequence is TGCAGTGCTAGTGGGACAGGGGGCTTGGGTATTAGCACAGATACGCAGTATTTT.

The chain recombines TRBV20-1 with TRBJ2-5; D remains ambiguous. Germline CDR1 reads DFQATT; CDR2 reads SNEGSKA (reference sequence). CDR3 length: 11 amino acids. V lost 5 bases and J lost 5, with 9 bases in between. CDR3 nucleotides: TGCAGTGCTGTATCTCAGGAGACCCAGTACTTC. This gives the protein CSAVSQETQYF.

As regards this clone: This sample also contains other DNA sequences that code for the same CDR3. The V gene is TRBV4-3, the J gene TRBJ2-5, with 7 bases matching TRBD2. The germline gives CDR1 LGHNA, CDR2 YSLEER. The CDR3 covers 16 residues. J lost 4 bases, V lost 0 bases, and 8 bases had no gene match. In DNA form, the CDR3 reads TGCGCCAGCAGCCAAGATAGGACGGGCGGGGGAGAGACCCAGTACTTC. Amino acid sequence: CASSQDRTGGGETQYF.

This chain connects TRBV4-3 to TRBJ1-2, with D perhaps matching TRBD1 (5 bases). This CDR3 has 16 amino acids. The V and J ends lost 1 base and 0 bases respectively, with 12 bases between them. Germline V lookup: CDR1 LGHNA, CDR2 YSLEER. The CDR3 nucleotides are TGCGCCAGCAGCCAAGGCACAGGTGCTCCTAACTATGGCTACACCTTC. Encoded protein: CASSQGTGAPNYGYTF.

The rearrangement uses TRBV18 and TRBJ2-2, with D possibly matching TRBD1 (6 bases). This CDR3 spans 16 amino acids. The ends were cut back, 2 bases at V and 0 bases at J, with 10 bases in the middle. Germline V gene sequence: CDR1 KGHSH, CDR2 LQKENI. This CDR3 is CASSPGGHTNTGELFF. In DNA, the CDR3 is TGTGCCAGCTCACCAGGGGGACACACGAACACCGGGGAGCTGTTTTTT.

The V call is TRBV28, the J call TRBJ2-1, with D possibly TRBD2 on 6 matching bases. V was trimmed by 4 bases and J by 3 bases, leaving 16 bases between them. Germline lookup yields CDR1 MDHEN and CDR2 SYDVKM. The CDR3 loop spans 16 amino acids. The CDR3 coding sequence is TGTGCCAGCAGTTCCTGGACGGGACTCAACTACAATGAGCAGTTCTTC. Translation gives CASSSWTGLNYNEQFF.

The rearrangement joins TRBV27 to TRBJ1-5; D remains ambiguous. Trimming cost V 3 bases and J 0 bases, with 15 bases left between them. Germline V gives CDR1 MNHEY, CDR2 SMNVEV (reference sequence). The CDR3 is made up of 17 amino acids. CDR3 sequence (DNA): TGTGCCAGCAGTTTCCGCGGTACAGCTAATAGCAATCAGCCCCAGCATTTT. Its protein product is CASSFRGTANSNQPQHF.

This chain joins TRBV7-9 and TRBJ1-2, with D unclear. The CDR3 is made up of 14 amino acids. The germline gives CDR1 SEHNR, CDR2 FQNEAQ (reference sequence). With 1 base removed from V and 1 base from J, the gap between germline ends came to 7 bases. As DNA, the CDR3 is TGTGCCAGCAGCTTAGTACAGATTAACTATGGCTACACCTTC. It translates to CASSLVQINYGYTF.

This chain uses TRBV5-1 with TRBJ1-6; maybe TRBD1 (5 bases). The CDR3 runs 17 residues. Germline CDR1 reads SGHRS; CDR2 reads YFSETQ. The V and J ends lost 2 bases and 9 bases respectively, with 21 bases between them. The CDR3 DNA is TGCGCCAGCAGCTTCGTTTCCTCCGACAGCGCCGGTTCACCCCTCCACTTT. This gives the protein CASSFVSSDSAGSPLHF.

The chain recombines TRBV24-1 with TRBJ2-5; D possibly corresponds to TRBD2 (6 bases). Germline values: CDR1 KGHDR, CDR2 SFDVKD. The CDR3 is 16 amino acids. Deletions cut 3 bases from V and 2 bases from J, with 15 bases between. CDR3 DNA: TGTGCCACCAGTGATAGACTCGGGACTGTACAAGAGACCCAGTACTTC. This translates into CATSDRLGTVQETQYF.

This chain uses TRBV7-9 with TRBJ1-1, with D possibly being TRBD1 (5 bases). V lost 5 bases and J lost 1, with 8 bases in between. The CDR3 consists of 13 residues. Germline-derived CDR1 and CDR2 are SEHNR and FQNEAQ (reference sequence). The CDR3 protein is CASSPQGNTEAFF. For the CDR3, the DNA is TGTGCCAGCAGCCCCCAGGGGAACACTGAAGCTTTCTTT.

The J gene is TRBJ2-7, the V gene TRBV6-2 or TRBV6-3, with D possibly TRBD1 on 6 matching bases. Germline CDR1 reads MNHEY; CDR2 reads SVGEGT. The CDR3 runs 15 residues. The V end lost 6 bases, the J end lost 0 bases, and 15 bases lay between the germline ends. CDR3 protein: CASSPRGQHSYEQYF. The CDR3 DNA follows: TGTGCCAGCAGCCCGAGAGGACAGCACTCCTACGAGCAGTACTTC.

The chain uses TRBV7-9 and TRBJ2-3; 7 positions agree with TRBD2. J was trimmed by 2 bases and V by 2 bases; bases with no gene match: 4. This CDR3 is 15 amino acids long. Germline V CDR1 and CDR2: SEHNR, FQNEAQ (reference sequence). The CDR3, as DNA: TGTGCCAGCAGCTTACGTCGACTAGCCACAGATACGCAGTATTTT. Protein product: CASSLRRLATDTQYF.

V is TRBV6-5 and J is TRBJ1-5; TRBD1 is a possible D gene (6 bases). This CDR3 region has 15 residues. V lost 8 bases, J lost 1 base, and 15 bases lay in between. From germline, CDR1 is MNHEY and CDR2 SVGAGI. The CDR3 nucleotides are TGTGCCAGCGCGAGCCGACAGGACAGCAATCAGCCCCAGCATTTT. It specifies CASASRQDSNQPQHF.

V usage is TRBV5-1 and J usage is TRBJ2-1; TRBD1 aligns across 9 bases. Germline V gene sequence: CDR1 SGHRS, CDR2 YFSETQ. Trimming removed 4 bases from V and 8 bases from J; junction bases left unmatched: 7. CDR3 length: 14 residues. The CDR3 reads CASSRQGVGYEQFF. The CDR3 nucleotides read TGCGCCAGCAGCAGACAGGGGGTCGGCTATGAGCAGTTCTTC.

The chain recombines TRBV18 with TRBJ2-7; D is unresolved. The length of the CDR3 is 15 residues. The V and J ends lost 3 bases and 1 base respectively, with 13 bases between them. Germline V gene data show CDR1 as KGHSH and CDR2 as LQKENI. The CDR3 DNA follows: TGTGCCAGCTCACCGGCGGTTGCCAAATCCTACGAGCAGTACTTC. This translates into CASSPAVAKSYEQYF.

The rearrangement joins TRBV12-3 or TRBV12-4 to TRBJ2-3; D remains unclear. There are 11 residues in the CDR3. V lost 6 bases and J 9 bases, leaving 10 bases between the germline ends. The CDR3 reads CASSRIGTQYF. The CDR3 bases are TGTGCCAGCAGCCGGATCGGGACGCAGTATTTT.

The V and J genes are TRBV4-3 and TRBJ2-1; TRBD2 matches 9 bases. Germline values: CDR1 LGHNA, CDR2 YSLEER. Trimming took 3 bases from V and 7 from J; bases not matched to a gene: 7. The CDR3 sequence is 15 residues long. The CDR3 DNA sequence: TGCGCCAGCAGCCAGCAAGCGGGAGGATTGAATGAGCAGTTCTTC. Residues: CASSQQAGGLNEQFF.

This chain joins TRBV27 and TRBJ2-1; D gene ambiguous. The CDR3 is 14 amino acids. Trimming cost V 11 bases and J 1 base, with 15 bases left between them. Germline CDR1 MNHEY, CDR2 SMNVEV (reference sequence). The CDR3 DNA sequence: TGTGCCCCCCTGGGGATAAGGTCCTACAATGAGCAGTTCTTC. This sequence encodes CAPLGIRSYNEQFF.

This chain connects TRBV25-1 to TRBJ2-5; D is perhaps TRBD1 or TRBD2 (5 bases each). The ends were cut back, 0 bases at V and 5 bases at J, with 13 bases in the middle. The CDR3 length is 15 residues. The germline V gene encodes CDR1 MGHDK and CDR2 SYGVNS. CDR3 in DNA: TGTGCCAGCAGTGAATACGGGGCAGGGATGGAGACCCAGTACTTC. This encodes CASSEYGAGMETQYF.

The chain links TRBV6-6 to TRBJ2-7, with D possibly TRBD2 on 5 matching bases. Germline loops: CDR1 MNHNY, CDR2 SVGAGI (reference sequence). With 5 bases removed from V and 3 bases from J, the gap between germline ends came to 8 bases. CDR3 length: 12 residues. CDR3 in DNA: TGTGCCAGCAGTACTCGGGACTACGAGCAGTACTTC. It translates to CASSTRDYEQYF.

This chain joins TRBV28 and TRBJ2-1; D may be TRBD1 (5 bases). The CDR3 contains 15 residues. Germline-derived CDR1 and CDR2 are MDHEN and SYDVKM. The V gene lost 5 bases and the J gene lost 1 base, with 12 bases spanning the gap. The CDR3: CASSQRGLSYNEQFF. CDR3 in DNA: TGTGCCAGCAGTCAAAGGGGCCTATCCTACAATGAGCAGTTCTTC.

The chain is built from TRBV7-9 and TRBJ2-3; 10 bases map to TRBD1. The CDR3 runs to 16 residues. Germline CDR1 is SEHNR and CDR2 is FQNEAQ (reference sequence). The trim removed 5 bases at V and 4 bases at J, leaving 9 bases unmatched. CDR3 amino acids: CASSIRDRGGPDTQYF. For the CDR3, the DNA is TGTGCCAGCAGCATCCGGGACAGGGGAGGCCCAGATACGCAGTATTTT.

V gene TRBV27 combines with J gene TRBJ2-3; D ambiguous. The CDR3 covers 15 residues. V lost 1 base and J 2 bases, leaving 10 bases between the germline ends. Germline V gene lookup returns CDR1 MNHEY and CDR2 SMNVEV (reference sequence). CDR3 amino acids: CASSLYLGSTDTQYF. CDR3 nucleotide sequence: TGTGCCAGCAGTTTATATCTGGGATCCACAGATACGCAGTATTTT.

This chain connects TRBV7-3 to TRBJ2-3, with TRBD2 matching 12 bases. Germline values: CDR1 SGHTA, CDR2 FQGTGA. J lost 3 bases, V lost 2 bases, and 3 bases had no gene match. This CDR3 is built from 16 residues. The CDR3 DNA follows: TGTGCCAGCAGCTTAGGGCTAGCGGGAGGGACAGATACGCAGTATTTT. It encodes CASSLGLAGGTDTQYF.

This chain joins TRBV7-9 and TRBJ1-2; D is perhaps TRBD1 (6 bases). Germline CDR1 is SEHNR and CDR2 is FQNEAQ (reference sequence). V lost 1 base, J lost 3 bases, and 15 bases lay in between. The CDR3 contains 16 residues. Here the CDR3 DNA reads TGTGCCAGCAGCTTAGTCGGGACACCCGAGGACTATGGCTACACCTTC. The encoded protein is CASSLVGTPEDYGYTF. Looking up the rest from reference TRBV7-9 and TRBJ1-2 gives the full variable domain: DTGVSQNPRHKITKRGQNVTFRCDPISEHNRLYWYRQTLGQGPEFLTYFQNEAQLEKSRLLSDRFSAERPKGSFSTLEIQRTEQGDSAMYLCASSLVGTPEDYGYTFGSGTRLTVV.

This chain joins TRBV5-1 and TRBJ2-1; TRBD2 matches 11 bases. CDR1 is SGHRS and CDR2 is YFSETQ in the germline V gene. This CDR3 contains 15 residues. Trimming removed 1 base from V and 6 bases from J; junction bases left unmatched: 3. CDR3 bases: TGCGCCAGCAGCTTGTTACTAGCGGGAGCCAATGAGCAGTTCTTC. Translating gives CASSLLLAGANEQFF.

V gene TRBV9 combines with J gene TRBJ2-2; maybe TRBD1 (6 bases). The CDR3 length is 16 residues. V gave up 0 bases and J gave up 3 bases, with 12 bases separating them. Germline CDR1 is SGDLS and CDR2 is YYNGEE. The CDR3 DNA reads TGTGCCAGCAGCGTAGGACAGGAGCTCTACACCGGGGAGCTGTTTTTT. It codes for CASSVGQELYTGELFF.

The V call is TRBV2, the J call TRBJ1-5; 7 bases fit TRBD1. Germline CDR1 is SNHLY and CDR2 is FYNNEI. V was clipped by 6 bases and J by 5 bases; unmatched bases: 10. The CDR3 extends over 15 amino acids. The chain's CDR3 is CASSETGERDQPQHF. The CDR3 nucleotides are TGTGCCAGCAGCGAAACAGGGGAGAGGGATCAGCCCCAGCATTTT.